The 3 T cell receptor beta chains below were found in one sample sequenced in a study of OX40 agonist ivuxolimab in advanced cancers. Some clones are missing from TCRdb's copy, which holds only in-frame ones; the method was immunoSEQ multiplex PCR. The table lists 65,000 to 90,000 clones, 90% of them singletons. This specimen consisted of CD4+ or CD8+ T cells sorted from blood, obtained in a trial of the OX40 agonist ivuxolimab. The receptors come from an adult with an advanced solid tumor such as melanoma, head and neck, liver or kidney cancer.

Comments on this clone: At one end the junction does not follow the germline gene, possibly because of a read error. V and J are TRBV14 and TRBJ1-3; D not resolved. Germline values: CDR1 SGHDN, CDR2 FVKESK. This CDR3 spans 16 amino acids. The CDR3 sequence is CASSQDMPGWGNTIYF. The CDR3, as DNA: TGTGCCAGCAGTCAAGATATGCCAGGATGGGGAAACACCATATATTTT.

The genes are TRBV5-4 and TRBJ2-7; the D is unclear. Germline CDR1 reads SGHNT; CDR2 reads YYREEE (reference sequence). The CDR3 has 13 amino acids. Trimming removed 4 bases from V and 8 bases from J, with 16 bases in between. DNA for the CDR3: TGTGCCAGCAGCACTAACCCCCAGACCCAGCAGTACTTC. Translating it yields CASSTNPQTQQYF. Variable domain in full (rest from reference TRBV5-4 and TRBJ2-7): ETGVTQSPTHLIKTRGQQVTLRCSSQSGHNTVSWYQQALGQGPQFIFQYYREEENGRGNFPPRFSGLQFPNYSSELNVNALELDDSALYLCASSTNPQTQQYFGPGTRLTVT.

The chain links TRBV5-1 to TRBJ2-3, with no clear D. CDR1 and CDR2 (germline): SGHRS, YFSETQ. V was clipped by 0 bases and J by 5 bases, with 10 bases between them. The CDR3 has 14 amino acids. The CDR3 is CASSLGYGRDTQYF. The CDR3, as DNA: TGCGCCAGCAGCTTGGGTTACGGACGAGATACGCAGTATTTT.